Listed below are T cell receptor beta chains from one sample, sequenced in a study of blood T cell repertoires in COVID-19. Produced via immunoSEQ multiplex PCR; TCRdb's table is partial and in-frame only. The repertoire has about 210,000 clones, 85% to 90% of them found once; the top ten carry over 0.95%. The sample was PBMCs or T cells enriched from blood (not recorded which). Receptors originate from a man aged 25 to 40 who had recovered from COVID-19. Both conserved end residues are part of each CDR3. The D gene is left open where the match is weak. Rows may omit the clone size; those that give it use once, few, many or a size class.

cdr3_aa | cdr3_nt | d_call | v_call | cdr3_length | clone_size | j_call
CASQNSGQGQETQYF | TGTGCCAGTCAAAACTCGGGACAGGGGCAAGAGACCCAGTACTTC | TRBD1 | TRBV19 | 15 | . | TRBJ2-5
CASSPPYRDQETQYF | TGTGCCAGCTCACCACCGTACAGGGACCAAGAGACCCAGTACTTC | . | TRBV18 | 15 | . | TRBJ2-5
CASSLGTRNFQETQYF | TGTGCCAGCAGCTTGGGGACTAGGAACTTCCAAGAGACCCAGTACTTC | TRBD2 | TRBV11-2 | 16 | . | TRBJ2-5
CAISATGESPLHF | TGTGCCATCAGTGCAACAGGGGAATCACCCCTCCACTTT | TRBD1 | TRBV10-3 | 13 | . | TRBJ1-6
CASSFSPRTGSYEQYF | TGTGCCAGCAGTTTCAGTCCGAGGACAGGGAGTTACGAGCAGTACTTC | TRBD1 | TRBV27 | 16 | . | TRBJ2-7
CASSLGGEGSYEQYF | TGTGCCAGCAGCTTAGGCGGGGAAGGGTCCTACGAGCAGTACTTC | . | TRBV7-6 | 15 | . | TRBJ2-7
CASSMDRVSEQYF | TGTGCCAGCAGCATGGACAGGGTGAGCGAGCAGTACTTC | TRBD1 | TRBV11-2 | 13 | . | TRBJ2-7
CASSVDRVSNTEAFF | TGTGCCAGTAGCGTGGACAGGGTTTCGAACACTGAAGCTTTCTTT | TRBD1 | TRBV19 | 15 | . | TRBJ1-1
CASSLSSVIPGELFF | TGTGCCAGCAGTTTATCTTCAGTCATACCCGGGGAGCTGTTTTTT | . | TRBV27 | 15 | . | TRBJ2-2
CASSRERPGQGSEPQHF | TGTGCCAGTAGTAGAGAACGCCCGGGACAGGGATCGGAGCCCCAGCATTTT | TRBD1 | TRBV19 | 17 | . | TRBJ1-5
CASSIYGSGNQPQHF | TGTGCCAGTAGTATCTACGGGTCAGGCAATCAGCCCCAGCATTTT | . | TRBV19 | 15 | . | TRBJ1-5
CASSYSGLYGYTF | TGTGCCAGCAGTTACTCGGGCCTCTATGGCTACACCTTC | . | TRBV6-5 | 13 | . | TRBJ1-2
CASSLDQAGGYEQYF | TGTGCCAGCAGCTTAGATCAGGCAGGGGGATACGAGCAGTACTTC | TRBD1 | TRBV11-2 | 15 | . | TRBJ2-7
CASSHRARSRAYEQYF | TGTGCCAGCAGCCATCGGGCTAGGTCGCGGGCTTACGAGCAGTACTTC | . | TRBV14 | 16 | once | TRBJ2-7
CASSLAWGTSGRANTGELFF | TGTGCTAGCAGCCTCGCGTGGGGGACTAGCGGGAGGGCGAACACCGGGGAGCTGTTTTTT | TRBD2 | TRBV7-7 | 20 | . | TRBJ2-2
CASSPQGGMNTEAFF | TGTGCCAGCAGCCCTCAGGGGGGCATGAACACTGAAGCTTTCTTT | TRBD1 | TRBV7-2 | 15 | once | TRBJ1-1
CASSEIQMMAEAFF | TGTGCCAGCAGTGAAATACAGATGATGGCTGAAGCTTTCTTT | . | TRBV6-1 | 14 | . | TRBJ1-1
CASSPQGDRELFF | TGTGCCAGCAGCCCACAGGGGGACCGGGAGCTGTTTTTT | TRBD1 | TRBV28 | 13 | . | TRBJ2-2
CAISGYRVVHEQYF | TGTGCCATCAGTGGTTACAGGGTGGTCCACGAGCAGTACTTC | . | TRBV10-3 | 14 | . | TRBJ2-7
CASSPGDSHNEKLFF | TGTGCCAGTAGTCCGGGGGACAGCCATAATGAAAAACTGTTTTTT | TRBD1 | TRBV19 | 15 | . | TRBJ1-4
CASRRIDSGSHNEQFF | TGTGCCAGCAGACGTATTGATAGCGGAAGCCACAATGAGCAGTTCTTC | . | TRBV7-2 | 16 | . | TRBJ2-1
CASSDSTGATEAFF | TGTGCCAGCAGTGACTCGACAGGGGCCACTGAAGCTTTCTTT | TRBD1 | TRBV25-1 | 14 | . | TRBJ1-1
CASSLARQASSYEQYF | TGTGCCAGCAGCTTAGCCCGACAGGCGAGCTCCTACGAGCAGTACTTC | . | TRBV7-8 | 16 | . | TRBJ2-7
CASSTGTGGLYGYTF | TGCGCCAGCAGCACGGGGACAGGGGGCTTATATGGCTACACCTTC | TRBD1 | TRBV5-1 | 15 | . | TRBJ1-2
CSVKGLGTEAFF | TGCAGCGTGAAGGGGTTGGGGACTGAAGCTTTCTTT | . | TRBV29-1 | 12 | . | TRBJ1-1
CASSFATDYEQYF | TGTGCCAGCAGCTTCGCGACAGACTACGAGCAGTACTTC | . | TRBV9 | 13 | few | TRBJ2-7
CASSQESASSYEQYF | TGCGCCAGCAGCCAAGAGTCCGCGAGCTCCTACGAGCAGTACTTC | . | TRBV4-1 | 15 | . | TRBJ2-7
CASSPKRGPYNEQFF | TGTGCCAGCTCACCGAAGCGGGGGCCCTACAATGAGCAGTTCTTC | TRBD2 | TRBV18 | 15 | . | TRBJ2-1
CAIRGTGGGGYTF | TGTGCCATCAGAGGGACAGGGGGCGGTGGCTACACCTTC | TRBD1 | TRBV10-3 | 13 | . | TRBJ1-2
CASSLLTTWTGETYEQYF | TGTGCCAGCAGTTTACTCACTACCTGGACAGGTGAAACCTACGAGCAGTACTTC | TRBD1 | TRBV28 | 18 | . | TRBJ2-7
CASSFSGTIGQGAYEQYF | TGTGCCAGCAGCTTTTCTGGCACAATAGGACAGGGGGCTTACGAGCAGTACTTC | TRBD1 | TRBV5-4 | 18 | . | TRBJ2-7
CASSYSLAGGTGELFF | TGTGCCAGCAGTTACTCACTAGCGGGAGGAACCGGGGAGCTGTTTTTT | TRBD2 | TRBV6-5 | 16 | . | TRBJ2-2
CASSFRTGQYGYTF | TGCGCCAGCAGCTTCAGGACAGGCCAATATGGCTACACCTTC | TRBD1 | TRBV5-1 | 14 | . | TRBJ1-2
CASKRDRGDTEAFF | TGCGCCAGCAAGAGAGACAGGGGCGACACTGAAGCTTTCTTT | TRBD1 | TRBV5-1 | 14 | . | TRBJ1-1
CASSAGQGIRETQYF | TGTGCCAGCAGCGCCGGACAGGGGATTAGGGAGACCCAGTACTTC | TRBD1 | TRBV9 | 15 | . | TRBJ2-5
CASSPGTANTEAFF | TGTGCCAGCAGCCCCGGGACAGCGAACACTGAAGCTTTCTTT | TRBD1 | TRBV11-2 | 14 | . | TRBJ1-1
CAWSMDSQETQYF | TGTGCCTGGAGTATGGACTCCCAAGAGACCCAGTACTTC | . | TRBV30 | 13 | . | TRBJ2-5
CASSDSLRNTGELFF | TGCGCCAGCAGTGATTCGCTGAGAAACACCGGGGAGCTGTTTTTT | . | TRBV10-1 | 15 | . | TRBJ2-2
CASSGSRYNEQFF | TGTGCCAGCAGTGGGAGCCGATACAATGAGCAGTTCTTC | . | TRBV27 | 13 | . | TRBJ2-1
CASSIGGRGPYNSPLHF | TGTGCCAGCAGCATTGGGGGCAGGGGGCCCTATAATTCACCCCTCCACTTT | TRBD1 | TRBV7-2 | 17 | . | TRBJ1-6
CASSPQGQGTGELFF | TGTGCCAGCTCACCACAGGGACAGGGAACCGGGGAGCTGTTTTTT | TRBD1 | TRBV18 | 15 | . | TRBJ2-2
CASSQERGGLETQYF | TGTGCCAGCAGCCAAGAGCGGGGGGGCCTAGAGACCCAGTACTTC | TRBD2 | TRBV4-2 | 15 | . | TRBJ2-5
CASSLSSGSTDTQYF | TGTGCCAGCAGCTTAAGTAGCGGGAGCACAGATACGCAGTATTTT | TRBD2 | TRBV7-9 | 15 | . | TRBJ2-3
CASSLDRNSGNTIYF | TGTGCCAGCTCACTGGACAGGAACTCTGGAAACACCATATATTTT | TRBD1 | TRBV18 | 15 | . | TRBJ1-3
CASSLAGGTLFYEQYF | TGTGCCAGCAGCTTAGCAGGCGGGACTCTGTTCTACGAGCAGTACTTC | . | TRBV7-2 | 16 | . | TRBJ2-7
CASSQDQPGLVNEKLFF | TGCGCCAGCAGCCAAGATCAGCCGGGACTAGTTAATGAAAAACTGTTTTTT | . | TRBV4-3 | 17 | . | TRBJ1-4
CASSFSATTSGPNEQFF | TGTGCCAGCAGCTTTTCAGCGACCACTAGCGGACCGAATGAGCAGTTCTTC | TRBD2 | TRBV7-9 | 17 | . | TRBJ2-1
CASSESSGGNTGELFF | TGTGCCAGCAGTGAAAGTAGCGGGGGAAACACCGGGGAGCTGTTTTTT | TRBD2 | TRBV6-1 | 16 | . | TRBJ2-2
CATSRDRGYSDQPQHF | TGTGCCACCAGCAGAGATCGGGGGTACTCGGATCAGCCCCAGCATTTT | . | TRBV15 | 16 | . | TRBJ1-5
CAIRTEGANSGNTIYF | TGTGCCATCAGAACCGAGGGGGCGAACTCTGGAAACACCATATATTTT | TRBD1 | TRBV10-3 | 16 | . | TRBJ1-3
CASSPRLQAEAFF | TGTGCCAGCTCACCACGTCTTCAGGCAGAAGCTTTCTTT | . | TRBV18 | 13 | . | TRBJ1-1
CASSVEGASYNSPLHF | TGTGCCAGCAGCGTAGAGGGGGCATCCTATAATTCACCCCTCCACTTT | TRBD1 | TRBV9 | 16 | . | TRBJ1-6
CSASSGTSGSVAGELFF | TGCAGTGCTAGTAGTGGCACTAGCGGGAGTGTAGCCGGGGAGCTGTTTTTT | TRBD2 | TRBV20-1 | 17 | . | TRBJ2-2
CASSTTGVSPLHF | TGTGCCAGCAGCACTACAGGTGTATCACCCCTCCACTTT | . | TRBV12-3/TRBV12-4 | 13 | few | TRBJ1-6
CASSLNEGRAGELFF | TGTGCCAGCAGCTTAAATGAAGGCAGGGCCGGGGAGCTGTTTTTT | . | TRBV7-9 | 15 | once | TRBJ2-2
CASSPLLGGETQYF | TGTGCCAGCTCACCCCTCTTGGGGGGGGAGACCCAGTACTTC | TRBD2 | TRBV18 | 14 | . | TRBJ2-5
CASSYGGQGTGELFF | TGTGCCAGCAGTTACGGCGGCCAGGGCACCGGGGAGCTGTTTTTT | . | TRBV6-2/TRBV6-3 | 15 | once | TRBJ2-2
CASSLGALAEYQETQYF | TGTGCTAGCAGCTTAGGCGCACTAGCGGAGTACCAAGAGACCCAGTACTTC | TRBD2 | TRBV7-7 | 17 | . | TRBJ2-5
CASSQDRAGVPSYEQYF | TGCGCCAGCAGCCAAGATCGAGCGGGAGTTCCTTCCTACGAGCAGTACTTC | TRBD2 | TRBV4-1 | 17 | . | TRBJ2-7
CASSKLLGQGVYEQYF | TGTGCCAGCAGCAAGTTGCTGGGACAGGGGGTCTACGAGCAGTACTTC | . | TRBV21-1 | 16 | once | TRBJ2-7